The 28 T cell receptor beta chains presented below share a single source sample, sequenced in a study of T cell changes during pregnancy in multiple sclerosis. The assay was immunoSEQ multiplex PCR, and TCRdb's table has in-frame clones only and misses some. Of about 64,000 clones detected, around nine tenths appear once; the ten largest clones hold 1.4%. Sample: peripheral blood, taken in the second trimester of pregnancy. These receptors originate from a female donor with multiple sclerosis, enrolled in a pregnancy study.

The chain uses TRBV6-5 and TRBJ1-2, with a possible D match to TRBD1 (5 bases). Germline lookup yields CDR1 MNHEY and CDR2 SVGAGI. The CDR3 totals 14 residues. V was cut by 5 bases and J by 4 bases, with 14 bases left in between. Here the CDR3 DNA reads TGTGCCAGCAGTCCGGCGGAGGGGCGCTATGGCTACACCTTC. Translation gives CASSPAEGRYGYTF.

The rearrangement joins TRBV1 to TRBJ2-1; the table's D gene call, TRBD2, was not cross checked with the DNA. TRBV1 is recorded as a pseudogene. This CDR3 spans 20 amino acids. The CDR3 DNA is TGCACCAGCAGCCAAGTCTTCCTAGCGGGAGGAACAGGGGCCTACAATGAGCAGTTCTTC. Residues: CTSSQVFLAGGTGAYNEQFF.

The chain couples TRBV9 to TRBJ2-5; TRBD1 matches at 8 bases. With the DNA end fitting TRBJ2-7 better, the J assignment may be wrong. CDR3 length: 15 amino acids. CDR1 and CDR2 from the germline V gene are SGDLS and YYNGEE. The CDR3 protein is CASSVGTGGHYEQYF. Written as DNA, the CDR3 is TGTGCCAGCAGCGTAGGAACAGGGGGACACTACGAGCAGTACTTC.

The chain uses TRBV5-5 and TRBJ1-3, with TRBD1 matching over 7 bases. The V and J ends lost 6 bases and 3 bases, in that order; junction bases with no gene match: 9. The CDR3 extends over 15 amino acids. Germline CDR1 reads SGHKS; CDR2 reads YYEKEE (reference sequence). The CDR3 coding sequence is TGTGCCAGCACCTCTGACAGGGAGAGTGGAAACACCATATATTTT. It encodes CASTSDRESGNTIYF.

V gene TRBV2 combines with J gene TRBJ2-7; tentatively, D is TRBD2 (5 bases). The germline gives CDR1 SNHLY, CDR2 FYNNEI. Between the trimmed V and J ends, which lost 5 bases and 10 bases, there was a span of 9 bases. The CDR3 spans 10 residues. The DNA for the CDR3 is TGTGCCAGCAGTCCCCCGGGACAGTACTTC. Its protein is CASSPPGQYF. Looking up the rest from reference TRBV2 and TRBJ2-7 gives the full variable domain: EPEVTQTPSHQVTQMGQEVILRCVPISNHLYFYWYRQILGQKVEFLVSFYNNEISEKSEIFDDQFSVERPDGSNFTLKIRSTKLEDSAMYFCASSPPGQYFGPGTRLTVT.

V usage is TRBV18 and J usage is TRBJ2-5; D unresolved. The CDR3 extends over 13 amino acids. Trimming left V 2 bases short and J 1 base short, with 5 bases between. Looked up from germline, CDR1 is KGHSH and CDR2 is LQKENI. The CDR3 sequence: CASSPVIQETQYF. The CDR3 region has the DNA TGTGCCAGCTCACCAGTCATCCAAGAGACCCAGTACTTC.

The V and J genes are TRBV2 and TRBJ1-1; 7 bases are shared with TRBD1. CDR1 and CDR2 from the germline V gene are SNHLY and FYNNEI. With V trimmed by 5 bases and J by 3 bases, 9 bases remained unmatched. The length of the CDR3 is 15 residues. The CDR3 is CASSKPGQRDTEAFF. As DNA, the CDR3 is TGTGCCAGCAGTAAACCGGGACAGCGGGACACTGAAGCTTTCTTT.

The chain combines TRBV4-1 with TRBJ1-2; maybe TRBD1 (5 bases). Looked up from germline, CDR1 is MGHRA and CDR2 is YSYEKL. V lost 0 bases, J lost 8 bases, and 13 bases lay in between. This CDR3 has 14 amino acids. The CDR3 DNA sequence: TGCGCCAGCAGCCAAGATGAAGGGGTGAAGGGCTACACCTTC. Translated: CASSQDEGVKGYTF.

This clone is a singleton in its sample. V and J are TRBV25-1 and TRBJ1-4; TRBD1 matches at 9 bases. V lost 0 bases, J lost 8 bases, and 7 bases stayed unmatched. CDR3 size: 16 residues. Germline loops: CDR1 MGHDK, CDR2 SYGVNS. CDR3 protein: CASSEYRGTGIEKLFF. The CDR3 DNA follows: TGTGCCAGCAGTGAATATCGGGGGACAGGGATCGAAAAACTGTTTTTT.

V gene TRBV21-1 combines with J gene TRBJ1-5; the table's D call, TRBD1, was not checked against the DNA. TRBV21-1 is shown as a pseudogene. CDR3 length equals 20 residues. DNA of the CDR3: TGTGCCAGCAGCAAAGACGAGGGAACAGGGCGTGACCATAGCAATCAGCCCCAGCATTTT. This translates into CASSKDEGTGRDHSNQPQHF.

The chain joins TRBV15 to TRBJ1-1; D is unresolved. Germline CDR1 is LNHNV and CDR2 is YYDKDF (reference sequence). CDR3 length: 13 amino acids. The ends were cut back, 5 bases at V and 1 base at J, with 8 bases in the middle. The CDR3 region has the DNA TGTGCCACCAGCCCCCGAGGGAACACTGAAGCTTTCTTT. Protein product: CATSPRGNTEAFF.

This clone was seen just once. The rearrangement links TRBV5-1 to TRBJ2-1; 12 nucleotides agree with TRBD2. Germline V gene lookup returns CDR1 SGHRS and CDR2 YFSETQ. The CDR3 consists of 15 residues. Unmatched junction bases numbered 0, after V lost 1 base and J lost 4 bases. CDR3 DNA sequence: TGCGCCAGCAGCTTGACTAGCGGGGGGTACAATGAGCAGTTCTTC. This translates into CASSLTSGGYNEQFF.

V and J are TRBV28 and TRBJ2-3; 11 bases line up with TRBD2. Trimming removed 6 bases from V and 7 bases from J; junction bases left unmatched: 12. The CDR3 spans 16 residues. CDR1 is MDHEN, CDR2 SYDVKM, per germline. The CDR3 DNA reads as TGTGCCAGCAGCACCGGGACTAGCGGCCTTATAAATACGCAGTATTTT. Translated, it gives CASSTGTSGLINTQYF.

The CDR3 region has the DNA TGTGCTAGTGGTTTGGTAGAGTCAGGGGGTAATGGCTACACCTTC. It translates to CASGLVESGGNGYTF. The chain combines TRBV12-5 with TRBJ1-2, with 7 positions matching TRBD1. Trimming removed 0 bases from V and 6 bases from J; junction bases left unmatched: 7. CDR1 and CDR2 (germline): LGHNT, FRNRAP. This CDR3 has 15 amino acids.

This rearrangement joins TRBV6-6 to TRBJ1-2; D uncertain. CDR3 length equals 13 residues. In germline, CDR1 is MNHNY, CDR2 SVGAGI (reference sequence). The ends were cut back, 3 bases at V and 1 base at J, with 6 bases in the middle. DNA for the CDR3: TGTGCCAGCAGTTATTCAATTAACTATGGCTACACCTTC. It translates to CASSYSINYGYTF.

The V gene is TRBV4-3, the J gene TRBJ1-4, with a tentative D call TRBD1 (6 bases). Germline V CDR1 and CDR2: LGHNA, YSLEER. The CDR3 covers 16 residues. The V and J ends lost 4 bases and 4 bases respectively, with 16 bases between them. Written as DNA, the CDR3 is TGCGCCAGCAGCCGAAGGTTTGGACAGCTTAATGAAAAACTGTTTTTT. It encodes CASSRRFGQLNEKLFF.

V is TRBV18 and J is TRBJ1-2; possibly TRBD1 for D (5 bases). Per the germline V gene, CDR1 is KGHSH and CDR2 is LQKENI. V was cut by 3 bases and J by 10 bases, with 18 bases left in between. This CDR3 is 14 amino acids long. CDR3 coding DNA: TGTGCCAGCTCACCCGAGACAGCCCCTAAGGCCTACACCTTC. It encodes CASSPETAPKAYTF.

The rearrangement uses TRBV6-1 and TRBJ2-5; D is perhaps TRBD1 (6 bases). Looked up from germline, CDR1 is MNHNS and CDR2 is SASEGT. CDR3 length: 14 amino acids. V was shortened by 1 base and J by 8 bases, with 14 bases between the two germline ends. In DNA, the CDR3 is TGTGCCAGCAGTGAAGGGAGGACAGTTAGAACCCAGTACTTC. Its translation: CASSEGRTVRTQYF.

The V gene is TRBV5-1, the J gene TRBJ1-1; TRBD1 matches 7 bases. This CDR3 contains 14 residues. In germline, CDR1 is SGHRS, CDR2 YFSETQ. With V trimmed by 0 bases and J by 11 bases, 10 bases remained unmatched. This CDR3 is CASSLGDRNLEAFF. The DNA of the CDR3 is TGCGCCAGCAGCTTGGGGGACAGAAACTTAGAGGCTTTCTTT.

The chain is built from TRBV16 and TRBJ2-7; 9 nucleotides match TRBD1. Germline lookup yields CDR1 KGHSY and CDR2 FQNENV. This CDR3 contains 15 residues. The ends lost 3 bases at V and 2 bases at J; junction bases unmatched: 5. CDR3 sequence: CASSHRDRVTYEQYF. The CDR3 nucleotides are TGTGCCAGCAGCCACCGGGACAGGGTAACCTACGAGCAGTACTTC. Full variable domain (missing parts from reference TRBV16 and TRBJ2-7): GEEVAQTPKHLVRGEGQKAKLYCAPIKGHSYVFWYQQVLKNEFKFLISFQNENVFDETGMPKERFSAKCLPNSPCSLEIQATKLEDSAVYFCASSHRDRVTYEQYFGPGTRLTVT.

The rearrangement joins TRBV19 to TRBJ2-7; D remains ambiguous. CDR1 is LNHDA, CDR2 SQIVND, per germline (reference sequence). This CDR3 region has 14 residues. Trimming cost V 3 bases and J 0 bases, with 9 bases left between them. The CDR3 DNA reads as TGTGCCAGTAGTATCAGTCCAAACTCCTACGAGCAGTACTTC. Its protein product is CASSISPNSYEQYF.

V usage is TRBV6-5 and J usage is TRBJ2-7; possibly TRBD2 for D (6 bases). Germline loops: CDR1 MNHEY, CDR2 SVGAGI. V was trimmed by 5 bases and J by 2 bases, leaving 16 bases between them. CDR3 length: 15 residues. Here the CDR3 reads CASSQGTGVPYEQYF. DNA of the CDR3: TGTGCCAGCAGTCAAGGGACGGGGGTCCCCTACGAGCAGTACTTC.

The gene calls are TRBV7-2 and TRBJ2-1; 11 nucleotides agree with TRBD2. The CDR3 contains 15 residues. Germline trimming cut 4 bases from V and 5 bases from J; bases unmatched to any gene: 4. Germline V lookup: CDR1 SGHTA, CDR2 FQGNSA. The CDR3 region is CASSYTSGSHNEQFF. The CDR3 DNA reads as TGTGCCAGCAGCTACACTAGCGGGAGCCACAATGAGCAGTTCTTC.

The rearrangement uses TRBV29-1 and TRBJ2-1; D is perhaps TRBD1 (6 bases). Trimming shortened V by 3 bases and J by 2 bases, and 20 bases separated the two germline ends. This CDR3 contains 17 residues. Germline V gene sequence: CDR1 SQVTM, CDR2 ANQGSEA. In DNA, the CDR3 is TGCAGCGTTGATCAGGGCCAGGGGAGTAGTCCCTACAATGAGCAGTTCTTC. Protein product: CSVDQGQGSSPYNEQFF.

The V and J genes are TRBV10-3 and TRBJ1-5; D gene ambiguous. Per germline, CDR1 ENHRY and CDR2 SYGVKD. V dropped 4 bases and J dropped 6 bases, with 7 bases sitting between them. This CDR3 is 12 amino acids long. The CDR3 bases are TGTGCCATCAGTGCACAGTCTCAGCCCCAGCATTTT. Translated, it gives CAISAQSQPQHF.

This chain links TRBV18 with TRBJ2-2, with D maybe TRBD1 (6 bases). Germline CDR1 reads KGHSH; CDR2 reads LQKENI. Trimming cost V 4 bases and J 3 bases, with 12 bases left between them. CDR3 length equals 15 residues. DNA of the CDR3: TGTGCCAGCTCACAACAGGGCCTGGACACCGGGGAGCTGTTTTTT. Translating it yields CASSQQGLDTGELFF. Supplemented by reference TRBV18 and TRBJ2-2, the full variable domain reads NAGVMQNPRHLVRRRGQEARLRCSPMKGHSHVYWYRQLPEEGLKFMVYLQKENIIDESGMPKERFSAEFPKEGPSILRIQQVVRGDSAAYFCASSQQGLDTGELFFGEGSRLTVL.

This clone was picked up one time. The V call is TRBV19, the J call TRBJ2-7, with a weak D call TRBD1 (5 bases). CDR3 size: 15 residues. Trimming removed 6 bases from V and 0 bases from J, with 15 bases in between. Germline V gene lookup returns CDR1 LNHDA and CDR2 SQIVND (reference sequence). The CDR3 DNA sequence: TGTGCCAGTAGCCCCCGACAGTCCCCCTCCTACGAGCAGTACTTC. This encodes CASSPRQSPSYEQYF.

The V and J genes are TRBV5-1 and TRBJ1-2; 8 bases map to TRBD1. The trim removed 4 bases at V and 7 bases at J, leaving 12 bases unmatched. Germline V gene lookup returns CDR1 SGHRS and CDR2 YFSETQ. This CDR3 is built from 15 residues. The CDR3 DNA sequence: TGCGCCAGCAGCGTTAGGACAGGGAGCTCCGCTGGCTACACCTTC. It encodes CASSVRTGSSAGYTF.